These T cell receptor beta chains were read from a single sample in a study of OX40 agonist ivuxolimab in advanced cancers. Method: immunoSEQ multiplex PCR; TCRdb's copy keeps in-frame clones and lacks some. The sample shows 80,000 to 100,000 clones, 90% of them seen only once. The starting material was CD4+ or CD8+ T cells sorted from blood, obtained in a trial of the OX40 agonist ivuxolimab. These receptors came from an adult with an advanced solid tumor such as melanoma, head and neck, liver or kidney cancer. The CDR3 runs from the conserved cysteine through the conserved F or W. The D gene is left open where the match is weak.

cdr3_aa	v_call	j_call	d_call
CASSQVWTRNSNQPQHF	TRBV4-1	TRBJ1-5	-
CASSQDKGEGGEKLFF	TRBV4-2	TRBJ1-4	-
CASLPVGVSTEAFF	TRBV18	TRBJ1-1	-
CASSLTENTEAFF	TRBV7-2	TRBJ1-1	-
CASSIGTGGRSTDTQYF	TRBV19	TRBJ2-3	TRBD1
CASCGHPVKAYEQYF	TRBV21-1	TRBJ2-7	-
CAWTNGEYTEAFF	TRBV30	TRBJ1-1	-
CASTLGDRRNEQYF	TRBV21-1	TRBJ2-7	-
CASSFPTSNEQYF	TRBV7-2	TRBJ2-7	TRBD2
CASSSQREGIDTQYF	TRBV28	TRBJ2-3	TRBD2
CASSETSGSGLAKNIQYF	TRBV9	TRBJ2-4	TRBD2
CASSPGQGAYEKLFF	TRBV2	TRBJ1-4	TRBD1
CASSPGLAGPQETQYF	TRBV7-2	TRBJ2-5	TRBD2
CASSLVPGQGIDQETQYF	TRBV5-1	TRBJ2-5	TRBD1
CASSLGDVWETQYF	TRBV7-9	TRBJ2-5	-
CASSPPTSGGPQHF	TRBV18	TRBJ1-5	TRBD1
CASSLDGSHAFF	TRBV7-9	TRBJ1-1	-
CASSLLTGNSYEQYF	TRBV7-9	TRBJ2-7	-
CASSQVNQGANEKLFF	TRBV4-3	TRBJ1-4	TRBD1
CASSLGLDYEQYF	TRBV11-3	TRBJ2-7	-
CASSEIPRGGYGYTF	TRBV2	TRBJ1-2	-
CASSLMQSSYEQYF	TRBV11-2	TRBJ2-7	-
CASSLTGTSGSNEQFF	TRBV11-1	TRBJ2-1	TRBD2
CASSPIFASPQHF	TRBV28	TRBJ1-5	-
CASSIASDGTQYF	TRBV19	TRBJ2-5	-
CASSAGTSGISGELFF	TRBV5-1	TRBJ2-2	TRBD2
CASSYSHKPDTQYF	TRBV6-6	TRBJ2-3	-
CASSYEGVGNSPLHF	TRBV6-5	TRBJ1-6	-
CASSLRGYNSPLHF	TRBV6-6	TRBJ1-6	-
CASSLNRGLTDTQYF	TRBV7-2	TRBJ2-3	TRBD1
CASSKEDPYTEAFF	TRBV21-1	TRBJ1-1	-
CASSGNGHLGANVLTF	TRBV2	TRBJ2-6	-